The T cell receptor (beta chain) under discussion was sequenced for a study of shared clonotypes between healthy human individuals. Points on this clone: Its antigen remains unknown.

Study observations and caveats: On the whole, naive subsets had larger estimated richness than memory subsets had.

Produced via immunoSEQ multiplex PCR; TCRdb's table is partial and in-frame only. The table shows about 2.4 million clones, with over 85% occurring only once. V shed 3 bases and J 5 bases; nucleotides not matched to a gene: 3. Germline V CDR1 and CDR2: SGHRS, YFSETQ. The CDR3 runs to 14 residues. The source material was naive CD4+ T cells from PBMCs. Subset reported: CD45RA+ positively selected. The chain employs TRBV5-1 and TRBJ2-1; TRBD2 agrees at 9 bases. This clonotype was sampled from a man aged 18 to 29 in good health. Some clones in this sample may be carry-over from other donors' samples. Here the CDR3 DNA reads TGCGCCAGCAGCTCGGCTAGCGGGAACAATGAGCAGTTCTTC. Translating gives CASSSASGNNEQFF.